This T cell receptor (beta chain) originates from a study of OX40 agonist ivuxolimab in advanced cancers. The CDR3 is 16 amino acids. Germline V gene data show CDR1 as MNHEY and CDR2 as SVGAGI. Trimming removed 0 bases at V and 3 bases at J, with 12 bases between. The data were produced by immunoSEQ multiplex PCR, yet TCRdb's version contains in-frame clones alone and is incomplete. The repertoire includes about 62,000 clones, 82% of them detected once, and 5.5% sits in the top ten. The sequence was collected from an adult with an advanced solid tumor such as melanoma, head and neck, liver or kidney cancer. The V call is TRBV6-5, the J call TRBJ1-5, with D possibly being TRBD1 (5 bases). The starting material was CD4+ or CD8+ T cells sorted from blood, obtained in a trial of the OX40 agonist ivuxolimab. Here the CDR3 DNA reads TGTGCCAGCAGTTACTCGGCCCGGGGGATCAATCAGCCCCAGCATTTT. It translates to CASSYSARGINQPQHF.